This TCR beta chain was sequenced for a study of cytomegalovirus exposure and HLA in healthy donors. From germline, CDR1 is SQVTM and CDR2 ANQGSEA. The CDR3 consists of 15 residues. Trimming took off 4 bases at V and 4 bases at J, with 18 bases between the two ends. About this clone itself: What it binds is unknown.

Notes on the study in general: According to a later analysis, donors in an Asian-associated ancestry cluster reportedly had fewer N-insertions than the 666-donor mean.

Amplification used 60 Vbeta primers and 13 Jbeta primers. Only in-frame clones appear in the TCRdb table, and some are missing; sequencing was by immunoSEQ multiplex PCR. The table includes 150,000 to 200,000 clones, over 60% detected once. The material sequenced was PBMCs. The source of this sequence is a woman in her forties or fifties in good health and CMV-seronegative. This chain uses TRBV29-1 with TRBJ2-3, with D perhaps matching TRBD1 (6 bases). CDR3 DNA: TGCAGCGTTGTATGGGGACAAGGATTCGCAGATACGCAGTATTTT. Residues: CSVVWGQGFADTQYF.